The 19 T cell receptor beta chains below all came from one sample that was sequenced in a study of cytomegalovirus exposure and HLA in healthy donors. Only in-frame clones appear in the TCRdb table, and some are missing; sequencing was by immunoSEQ multiplex PCR. The sample holds 240,000 or so clones, about 86% seen once. Sequenced sample: PBMCs. These receptors were obtained from a woman aged 25 to 39 in good health and CMV-seropositive.

V usage is TRBV28 and J usage is TRBJ2-7, with 12 bases lining up with TRBD2. The germline gives CDR1 MDHEN, CDR2 SYDVKM. The CDR3 is made up of 15 amino acids. Trimming removed 5 bases from V and 4 bases from J; junction bases left unmatched: 6. Here the CDR3 reads CASSVTSGRWYEQYF. For the CDR3, the DNA is TGTGCCAGCAGTGTGACTAGCGGGAGATGGTACGAGCAGTACTTC. Combining the CDR3 with reference TRBV28 and TRBJ2-7 gives the whole variable domain DVKVTQSSRYLVKRTGEKVFLECVQDMDHENMFWYRQDPGLGLRLIYFSYDVKMKEKGDIPEGYSVSREKKERFSLILESASTNQTSMYLCASSVTSGRWYEQYFGPGTRLTVT.

This clone was detected once. The CDR3 DNA is TGCGCCAGCAGCCAGGGACTAGACAATGAGCAGTTCTTC. This translates into CASSQGLDNEQFF. V usage is TRBV5-1 and J usage is TRBJ2-1, with TRBD2 identical over 8 bases. V lost 4 bases to trimming and J lost 5 bases; unmatched junction nucleotides: 2. CDR3 length equals 13 residues. Germline values: CDR1 SGHRS, CDR2 YFSETQ.

The rearrangement joins TRBV15 to TRBJ2-7, with 7 bases that match TRBD1. Germline CDR1 LNHNV, CDR2 YYDKDF (reference sequence). The V gene end was trimmed by 0 bases and the J gene end by 3 bases; junction bases not matched to a gene: 5. The CDR3 is 15 amino acids. The DNA of the CDR3 is TGTGCCACCAGCAGAGATCTCGCAGGGGGCTACGAGCAGTACTTC. It is translated as CATSRDLAGGYEQYF.

The chain links TRBV9 to TRBJ1-5, with a weak D call TRBD1 (5 bases). There are 15 residues in the CDR3. The germline V gene encodes CDR1 SGDLS and CDR2 YYNGEE. V dropped 0 bases and J dropped 5 bases, with 12 bases sitting between them. The CDR3 nucleotides are TGTGCCAGCAGCGTAGGTTCAGGGAAGGATCAGCCCCAGCATTTT. Its protein product is CASSVGSGKDQPQHF.

The rearrangement uses TRBV5-1 and TRBJ2-3; 7 positions agree with TRBD1. The V and J ends lost 6 bases and 2 bases, in that order; junction bases with no gene match: 9. The CDR3 consists of 15 residues. Germline V CDR1 and CDR2: SGHRS, YFSETQ. The CDR3 region has the DNA TGCGCCAGCACCATCACAGGGGCCTACACAGATACGCAGTATTTT. The encoded protein is CASTITGAYTDTQYF. Supplemented by reference TRBV5-1 and TRBJ2-3, the full variable domain reads KAGVTQTPRYLIKTRGQQVTLSCSPISGHRSVSWYQQTPGQGLQFLFEYFSETQRNKGNFPGRFSGRQFSNSRSEMNVSTLELGDSALYLCASTITGAYTDTQYFGPGTRLTVL.

This clone was observed a single time. The rearrangement joins TRBV9 to TRBJ2-1; no definite D call. CDR3 length equals 13 residues. Germline V gene data show CDR1 as SGDLS and CDR2 as YYNGEE. Trimming pared 1 base from V and 8 bases from J, leaving 10 bases between. The CDR3: CASSVSQSDEQFF. The DNA for the CDR3 is TGTGCCAGCAGCGTATCCCAGAGCGATGAGCAGTTCTTC. The full variable domain, its missing parts supplied by reference TRBV9 and TRBJ2-1, is DSGVTQTPKHLITATGQRVTLRCSPRSGDLSVYWYQQSLDQGLQFLIQYYNGEERAKGNILERFSAQQFPDLHSELNLSSLELGDSALYFCASSVSQSDEQFFGPGTRLTVL.

This chain connects TRBV5-6 to TRBJ1-1; D ambiguous. The V gene's germline CDR1 is SGHDT and CDR2 YYEEEE. V was trimmed by 4 bases and J by 1 base, leaving 8 bases between them. The CDR3 sequence is 13 residues long. This chain's CDR3 is CASSQARNTEAFF. CDR3 in DNA: TGTGCCAGCAGCCAGGCGAGGAACACTGAAGCTTTCTTT. The variable domain in full, with the rest retrieved from reference TRBV5-6 and TRBJ1-1, is DAGVTQSPTHLIKTRGQQVTLRCSPKSGHDTVSWYQQALGQGPQFIFQYYEEEERQRGNFPDRFSGHQFPNYSSELNVNALLLGDSALYLCASSQARNTEAFFGQGTRLTVV.

This chain joins TRBV5-1 and TRBJ2-1; a weak D match, TRBD1 (5 bases). Germline lookup yields CDR1 SGHRS and CDR2 YFSETQ. V was pared by 3 bases and J by 4 bases, with 17 bases between. There are 16 residues in the CDR3. The CDR3 sequence is CASSSQGSTQYNEQFF. CDR3 nucleotides: TGCGCCAGCAGCTCCCAGGGTAGCACTCAGTACAATGAGCAGTTCTTC.

This clone was recorded once. The J gene is TRBJ1-1, the V gene TRBV5-1; D ambiguous. The ends were cut back, 2 bases at V and 4 bases at J, with 12 bases in the middle. Per the germline V gene, CDR1 is SGHRS and CDR2 is YFSETQ. This CDR3 comprises 14 residues. The CDR3 here is CASSFGGIATEAFF. CDR3 in DNA: TGCGCCAGCAGCTTTGGAGGGATAGCCACTGAAGCTTTCTTT. The full variable domain, rest sourced from reference TRBV5-1 and TRBJ1-1, is KAGVTQTPRYLIKTRGQQVTLSCSPISGHRSVSWYQQTPGQGLQFLFEYFSETQRNKGNFPGRFSGRQFSNSRSEMNVSTLELGDSALYLCASSFGGIATEAFFGQGTRLTVV.

The rearrangement joins TRBV5-1 to TRBJ2-3; TRBD1 agrees at 7 bases. CDR1 and CDR2 (germline): SGHRS, YFSETQ. The CDR3 runs to 13 residues. With V trimmed by 4 bases and J by 5 bases, 4 bases remained unmatched. CDR3 sequence reads: CASSRNRGDTQYF. CDR3 nucleotide sequence: TGCGCCAGCAGCCGCAACAGGGGAGATACGCAGTATTTT. Full variable domain (outside the CDR3, taken from reference TRBV5-1 and TRBJ2-3): KAGVTQTPRYLIKTRGQQVTLSCSPISGHRSVSWYQQTPGQGLQFLFEYFSETQRNKGNFPGRFSGRQFSNSRSEMNVSTLELGDSALYLCASSRNRGDTQYFGPGTRLTVL.

V and J are TRBV4-2 and TRBJ1-1; D call uncertain. CDR3 length: 15 residues. V was cut by 0 bases and J by 1 base, with 9 bases left in between. Germline CDR1 reads LGHNA; CDR2 reads YNFKEQ. The CDR3 DNA follows: TGTGCCAGCAGCCAAGAGACATCCTGGAACACTGAAGCTTTCTTT. Encoded protein: CASSQETSWNTEAFF.

This chain links TRBV7-9 with TRBJ1-1; perhaps TRBD1 as D (6 bases). Germline CDR1 and CDR2: SEHNR and FQNEAQ (reference sequence). V was shortened by 5 bases and J by 7 bases, with 20 bases between the two germline ends. The CDR3 sequence is 15 residues long. CDR3 DNA sequence: TGTGCCAGCAGCCTGTCGTCCGGGACACTATATGAAGCTTTCTTT. The encoded protein is CASSLSSGTLYEAFF.

This clone was seen a few times. The chain combines TRBV9 with TRBJ2-1; D is unresolved. The CDR3 has 12 residues. Germline V gene data show CDR1 as SGDLS and CDR2 as YYNGEE. The V end was cut by 0 bases, the J end by 6 bases, with 4 bases between. Here the CDR3 reads CASSVGSNEQFF. As DNA, the CDR3 is TGTGCCAGCAGCGTAGGGAGCAATGAGCAGTTCTTC. Supplemented by reference TRBV9 and TRBJ2-1, the full variable domain reads DSGVTQTPKHLITATGQRVTLRCSPRSGDLSVYWYQQSLDQGLQFLIQYYNGEERAKGNILERFSAQQFPDLHSELNLSSLELGDSALYFCASSVGSNEQFFGPGTRLTVL.

The chain joins TRBV6-1 to TRBJ2-7; 10 bases are a match to TRBD1. V was clipped by 6 bases and J by 5 bases; unmatched bases: 10. The CDR3 is 15 residues long. The V gene's germline CDR1 is MNHNS and CDR2 SASEGT. The CDR3 DNA follows: TGTGCCAGCAGGATTGGACAGGGGGAGGTGGACGAGCAGTACTTC. It is translated as CASRIGQGEVDEQYF.

The chain is built from TRBV19 and TRBJ2-3, with D unresolved. The V and J ends lost 1 base and 5 bases respectively, with 7 bases between them. CDR1 LNHDA and CDR2 SQIVND come from the germline V gene (reference sequence). This CDR3 comprises 13 residues. This CDR3 is CASSIATRDTQYF. CDR3 bases: TGTGCCAGTAGTATAGCAACGAGAGATACGCAGTATTTT.

The sample holds one count of this clone. The rearrangement uses TRBV14 and TRBJ2-7; 7 positions match TRBD1. V lost 8 bases, J lost 0 bases, and 4 bases stayed unmatched. The CDR3 length is 13 residues. Germline V gives CDR1 SGHDN, CDR2 FVKESK. CDR3 amino acids: CASRTGDSYEQYF. CDR3 DNA sequence: TGTGCCAGCCGAACAGGGGACTCCTACGAGCAGTACTTC.

This clone was detected only once. The chain has TRBV19 and TRBJ1-1; tentatively, D is TRBD1 (5 bases). Trimming stripped 3 bases from V and 1 base from J, with 9 bases between. Germline V gene data show CDR1 as LNHDA and CDR2 as SQIVND (reference sequence). The CDR3 runs to 14 residues. The DNA for the CDR3 is TGTGCCAGTAGTATGGACACTTGGAACACTGAAGCTTTCTTT. It specifies CASSMDTWNTEAFF. Together with reference TRBV19 and TRBJ1-1, the CDR3 gives the full variable domain: DGGITQSPKYLFRKEGQNVTLSCEQNLNHDAMYWYRQDPGQGLRLIYYSQIVNDFQKGDIAEGYSVSREKKESFPLTVTSAQKNPTAFYLCASSMDTWNTEAFFGQGTRLTVV.

V and J are TRBV5-1 and TRBJ1-2; D unclear. Germline lookup yields CDR1 SGHRS and CDR2 YFSETQ. CDR3 length: 12 amino acids. The V and J ends lost 4 bases and 0 bases respectively, with 4 bases between them. The CDR3 DNA reads as TGCGCCAGCAGCCCCGCTAACTATGGCTACACCTTC. Its translation is CASSPANYGYTF.

The chain links TRBV5-6 to TRBJ2-7; D is possibly TRBD2 (6 bases). Trimming left V 3 bases short and J 4 bases short, with 8 bases between. The CDR3 consists of 12 residues. Germline V gene sequence: CDR1 SGHDT, CDR2 YYEEEE. The DNA of the CDR3 is TGTGCCAGCAGCTCGGGGGAATACGAGCAGTACTTC. Amino acid sequence: CASSSGEYEQYF.